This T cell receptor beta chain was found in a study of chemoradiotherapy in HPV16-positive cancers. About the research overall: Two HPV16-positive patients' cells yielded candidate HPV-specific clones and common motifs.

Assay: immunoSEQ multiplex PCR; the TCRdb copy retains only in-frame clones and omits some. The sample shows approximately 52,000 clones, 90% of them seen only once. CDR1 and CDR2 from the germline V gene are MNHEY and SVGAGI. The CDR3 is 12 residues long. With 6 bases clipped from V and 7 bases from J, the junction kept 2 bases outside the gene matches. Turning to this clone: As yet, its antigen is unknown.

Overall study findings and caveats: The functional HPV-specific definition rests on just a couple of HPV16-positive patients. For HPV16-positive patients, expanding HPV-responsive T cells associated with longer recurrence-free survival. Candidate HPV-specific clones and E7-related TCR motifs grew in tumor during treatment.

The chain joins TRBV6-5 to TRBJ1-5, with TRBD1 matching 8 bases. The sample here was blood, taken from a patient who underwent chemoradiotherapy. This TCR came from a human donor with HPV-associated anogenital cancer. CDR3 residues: CASRTGEQPQHF. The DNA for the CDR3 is TGTGCCAGCAGGACAGGGGAACAGCCCCAGCATTTT.